The TCR beta chain under discussion was sequenced for a study of blood T cell repertoires in COVID-19. The trim removed 6 bases at V and 4 bases at J, leaving 14 bases unmatched. The CDR3 contains 17 residues. Germline CDR1 reads MNHEY; CDR2 reads SVGEGT. In the original workflow: Cell counts per sample came from amplifying reference gene primers. Sequencing was performed with immunoSEQ multiplex PCR; in TCRdb, only in-frame clones are kept and a portion is missing. V, J and clone size are those of that table, while D and trimming were read from the DNA. The repertoire holds some 180,000 clones, with about 80% as singletons.

The clonotype comes from a woman between 50 and 59 years old with active or convalescent COVID-19. Sequencing was performed on peripheral blood. The chain is built from TRBV6-2 or TRBV6-3 and TRBJ2-2; TRBD2 matches 7 bases. CDR3 in amino acids: CASSHWLRGRGTGELFF. The CDR3 DNA reads TGTGCCAGCAGCCATTGGTTGCGGGGGAGGGGCACCGGGGAGCTGTTTTTT.